This passage covers 20 T cell receptor beta chains from one sample sequenced in a study of blood T cells in healthy people across ages. Primers used in a second PCR of about 6 to 12 cycles were a sample-barcoded 5' primer and a J-beta primer mix. A single record per CDR3 protein comes from TCRdb applying MiXCR to the 5' RACE reads. The data hold hundreds of thousands of distinct CDR3 sequences, with roughly three fifths observed a single time. Specimen: blood. These receptors all come from a man aged 35 to 55 in good health.

The chain recombines TRBV28 with TRBJ2-6; maybe TRBD1 (6 bases). V gave up 5 bases and J gave up 0 bases, with 11 bases separating them. This CDR3 is built from 16 residues. Germline V gene data show CDR1 as MDHEN and CDR2 as SYDVKM. In DNA, the CDR3 is TGTGCCAGCAGTGGAACAGGGAGCTCTGGGGCCAACGTCCTGACTTTC. Protein: CASSGTGSSGANVLTF.

This sequence joins TRBV28 and TRBJ2-3, with TRBD1 matching over 9 bases. The V segment lost 8 bases and the J segment 3 bases; nucleotides outside the gene matches: 9. The CDR3 runs to 15 residues. Looked up from germline, CDR1 is MDHEN and CDR2 is SYDVKM. CDR3 loop: CASGGGTGRTDTQYF. Here the CDR3 DNA reads TGTGCCAGCGGCGGAGGGACAGGGCGTACAGATACGCAGTATTTT.

The chain carries TRBV7-9 and TRBJ2-7; 12 bases align to TRBD1. The CDR3 is made up of 15 amino acids. V lost 5 bases and J lost 2; bases outside the gene matches: 4. Germline assignment: CDR1 SEHNR and CDR2 FQNEAQ (reference sequence). CDR3 protein: CASSGRDRGPYEQYF. DNA of the CDR3: TGTGCCAGCAGCGGCCGGGACAGGGGGCCCTACGAGCAGTACTTC.

V and J are TRBV7-3 and TRBJ1-1; D unclear. Germline values: CDR1 SGHTA, CDR2 FQGTGA. The V and J ends lost 2 bases and 8 bases respectively, with 12 bases between them. The CDR3 extends over 13 amino acids. The CDR3 coding sequence is TGTGCCAGCAGCTTACTCGACGGCGCAGAAGCTTTCTTT. Translating it yields CASSLLDGAEAFF.

This clonotype turned up a few times. This chain joins TRBV7-6 and TRBJ2-5, with a possible D match to TRBD1 (6 bases). The CDR3 consists of 15 residues. Trimming cost V 3 bases and J 3 bases, with 14 bases left between them. CDR1 is SGHVS and CDR2 is FNYEAQ in the germline V gene. The CDR3 region is CASSLGANTKETQYF. Here the CDR3 DNA reads TGTGCCAGCAGCTTGGGGGCTAACACAAAAGAGACCCAGTACTTC.

The chain has TRBV5-1 and TRBJ1-1, with D uncertain. With 0 bases removed from V and 6 bases from J, the gap between germline ends came to 12 bases. This CDR3 spans 14 amino acids. Germline CDR1 reads SGHRS; CDR2 reads YFSETQ. CDR3 DNA sequence: TGCGCCAGCAGCTTGGCCGTGGAAATCGCTGAAGCTTTCTTT. Its translation is CASSLAVEIAEAFF.

The CDR3 spells CASSLVEGRTQYF. CDR3 nucleotide sequence: TGTGCCAGCAGTTTGGTGGAGGGTCGAACCCAGTACTTC. V is TRBV28 and J is TRBJ2-7; possibly TRBD2 for D (6 bases). The germline V gene encodes CDR1 MDHEN and CDR2 SYDVKM. The CDR3 length is 13 residues. Deletions cut 3 bases from V and 10 bases from J, with 16 bases between.

The chain combines TRBV27 with TRBJ2-4; perhaps TRBD1 as D (6 bases). Trimming removed 10 bases from V and 3 bases from J, with 13 bases in between. Germline CDR1 is MNHEY and CDR2 is SMNVEV (reference sequence). CDR3 size: 13 residues. This chain's CDR3 is CAIPQGGKNIQYF. The CDR3 DNA sequence: TGTGCCATCCCACAGGGTGGCAAAAACATTCAGTACTTC.

The rearrangement links TRBV20-1 to TRBJ2-3; no firm D call. Germline V CDR1 and CDR2: DFQATT, SNEGSKA (reference sequence). The CDR3 is 12 amino acids. The ends were cut back, 4 bases at V and 1 base at J, with 6 bases in the middle. The CDR3 sequence is CSANGGTDTQYF. CDR3 bases: TGCAGTGCTAATGGTGGCACAGATACGCAGTATTTT.

The chain recombines TRBV7-3 with TRBJ2-7, with TRBD2 identical over 10 bases. The ends lost 2 bases at V and 3 bases at J; junction bases unmatched: 4. The CDR3 covers 15 residues. The germline V gene encodes CDR1 SGHTA and CDR2 FQGTGA. In DNA, the CDR3 is TGTGCCAGCAGCTTACTAGCGGGAGAATTCTACGAGCAGTACTTC. Translated: CASSLLAGEFYEQYF.

This sequence joins TRBV6-1 and TRBJ1-5; 8 positions agree with TRBD1. Germline values: CDR1 MNHNS, CDR2 SASEGT. The CDR3 totals 12 residues. Unmatched junction bases numbered 14, after V lost 10 bases and J lost 15 bases. CDR3 sequence reads: CATGQGGAGLHF. The DNA of the CDR3 is TGTGCCACAGGACAGGGAGGGGCGGGACTGCATTTT.

The V and J genes are TRBV27 and TRBJ2-3, with 10 bases that match TRBD2. The V gene end was trimmed by 1 base and the J gene end by 6 bases; junction bases not matched to a gene: 7. The CDR3 runs to 16 residues. From germline, CDR1 is MNHEY and CDR2 SMNVEV (reference sequence). Here the CDR3 DNA reads TGTGCCAGCAGTTTATATGCTAGCGGGGGACAGGATACGCAGTATTTT. This sequence encodes CASSLYASGGQDTQYF.

This rearrangement joins TRBV7-3 to TRBJ2-1, with 10 bases fitting TRBD2. CDR3 length: 15 amino acids. V lost 6 bases and J lost 8; bases outside the gene matches: 10. Germline V gene sequence: CDR1 SGHTA, CDR2 FQGTGA. The CDR3 coding sequence is TGTGCCAGCAGTCCTAAGCGGGGGGGCGTCGATGAGCAGTTCTTC. Amino acid sequence: CASSPKRGGVDEQFF.

This clonotype has only a few counts. J is TRBJ2-3 and V is TRBV7-2, with D perhaps given as TRBD1 or TRBD2 (5 bases each). V lost 6 bases to trimming and J lost 0 bases, with 19 bases between them. Germline CDR1 SGHTA, CDR2 FQGNSA. CDR3 length: 17 amino acids. CDR3 sequence (DNA): TGTGCCAGCAGTTACCCCGGGGCGTTTGCTAGCACAGATACGCAGTATTTT. It yields the protein CASSYPGAFASTDTQYF.

The chain is built from TRBV20-1 and TRBJ2-1; D is perhaps TRBD1 (6 bases). V lost 1 base and J lost 3, with 19 bases in between. Germline lookup yields CDR1 DFQATT and CDR2 SNEGSKA (reference sequence). The CDR3 extends over 17 amino acids. CDR3 nucleotides: TGCAGTGCTAGAGGATTAACCAAGCAGGGGTTCTACAATGAGCAGTTCTTC. It specifies CSARGLTKQGFYNEQFF.

The rearrangement uses TRBV7-3 and TRBJ2-3, with 10 nucleotides matching TRBD1. V shed 1 base and J 2 bases; nucleotides not matched to a gene: 3. Germline values: CDR1 SGHTA, CDR2 FQGTGA. This CDR3 is built from 16 residues. CDR3 DNA sequence: TGTGCCAGCAGCTTAAGTGGGACAGGGGTCACAGATACGCAGTATTTT. It translates to CASSLSGTGVTDTQYF.

The J gene is TRBJ2-4, the V gene TRBV21-1; the table assigns TRBD1, which was not confirmed against the DNA. TRBV21-1 is termed a pseudogene. CDR3 size: 16 residues. The CDR3 reads CASSKFLRTTKNIQYF. The DNA of the CDR3 is TGTGCCAGCAGCAAATTTCTTAGGACAACAAAAAACATTCAGTACTTC.

The chain uses TRBV6-1 and TRBJ1-1; no clear D. The CDR3 loop spans 14 amino acids. Germline CDR1 reads MNHNS; CDR2 reads SASEGT. V shed 2 bases and J shed 4 bases, with 11 bases lying between them. The CDR3 reads CASSEHLEGTEAFF. The CDR3 DNA is TGTGCCAGCAGTGAACACCTAGAGGGCACTGAAGCTTTCTTT.

This clonotype has at least ten counts. The chain joins TRBV27 to TRBJ2-3; no clear D. The germline V gene encodes CDR1 MNHEY and CDR2 SMNVEV (reference sequence). The CDR3 spans 14 residues. Trimming pared 2 bases from V and 2 bases from J, leaving 8 bases between. The DNA of the CDR3 is TGTGCCAGCAGTTTACGGTCGGACACAGATACGCAGTATTTT. This sequence encodes CASSLRSDTDTQYF.

CDR3: CSAKGGNQKLFF. The CDR3 DNA reads as TGCAGCGCAAAGGGCGGAAATCAAAAACTGTTTTTT. V gene TRBV20-1 combines with J gene TRBJ1-4, with D unclear. This CDR3 has 12 residues. Germline CDR1 DFQATT, CDR2 SNEGSKA (reference sequence).